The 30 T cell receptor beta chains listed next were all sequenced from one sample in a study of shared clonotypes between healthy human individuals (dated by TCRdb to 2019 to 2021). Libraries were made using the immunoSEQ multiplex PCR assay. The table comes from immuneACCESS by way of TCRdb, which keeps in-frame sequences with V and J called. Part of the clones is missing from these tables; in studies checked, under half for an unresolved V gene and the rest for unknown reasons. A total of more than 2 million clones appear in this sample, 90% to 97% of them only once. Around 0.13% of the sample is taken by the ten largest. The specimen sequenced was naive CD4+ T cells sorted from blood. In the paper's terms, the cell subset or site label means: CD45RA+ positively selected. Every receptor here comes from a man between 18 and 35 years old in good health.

CDR3 sequence: CASSMYGTEGSPLHF. Here the CDR3 DNA reads TGTGCCAGTAGTATGTACGGGACCGAGGGTTCACCCCTCCACTTT. The rearrangement links TRBV19 to TRBJ1-6, with D tentatively TRBD1 (5 bases). Germline V CDR1 and CDR2: LNHDA, SQIVND (reference sequence). The length of the CDR3 is 15 residues. The germline V and J ends were trimmed by 3 bases and 9 bases, with 15 bases remaining between them.

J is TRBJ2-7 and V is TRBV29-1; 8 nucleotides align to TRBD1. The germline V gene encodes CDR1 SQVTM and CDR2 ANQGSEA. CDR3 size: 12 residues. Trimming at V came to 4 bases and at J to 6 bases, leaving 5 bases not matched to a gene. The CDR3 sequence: CSVVRTGIEQYF. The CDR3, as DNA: TGCAGCGTTGTGAGGACAGGGATCGAGCAGTACTTC.

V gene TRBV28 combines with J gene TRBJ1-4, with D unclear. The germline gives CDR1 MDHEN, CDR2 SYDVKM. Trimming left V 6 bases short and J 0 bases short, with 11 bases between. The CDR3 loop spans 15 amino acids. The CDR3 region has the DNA TGTGCCAGCAGGGGTACTATTGCAACTAATGAAAAACTGTTTTTT. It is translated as CASRGTIATNEKLFF.

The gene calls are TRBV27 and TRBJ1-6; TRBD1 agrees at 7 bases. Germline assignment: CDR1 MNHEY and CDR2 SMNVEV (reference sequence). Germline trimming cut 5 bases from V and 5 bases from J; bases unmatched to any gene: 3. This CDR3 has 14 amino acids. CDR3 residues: CASSPGTDNSPLHF. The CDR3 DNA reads TGTGCCAGCAGTCCCGGGACAGATAATTCACCCCTCCACTTT.

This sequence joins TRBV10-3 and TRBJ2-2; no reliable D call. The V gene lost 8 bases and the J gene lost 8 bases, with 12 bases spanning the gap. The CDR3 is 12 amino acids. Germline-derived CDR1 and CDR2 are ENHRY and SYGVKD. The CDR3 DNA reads TGTGCCATCCTTCTTTTTTCTGGGGAGCTGTTTTTT. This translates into CAILLFSGELFF.

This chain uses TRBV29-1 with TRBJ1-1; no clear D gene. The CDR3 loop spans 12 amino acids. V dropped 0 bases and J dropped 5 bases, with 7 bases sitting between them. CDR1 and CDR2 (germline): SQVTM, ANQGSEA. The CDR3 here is CSVEDTVTEAFF. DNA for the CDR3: TGCAGCGTTGAAGACACAGTTACTGAAGCTTTCTTT.

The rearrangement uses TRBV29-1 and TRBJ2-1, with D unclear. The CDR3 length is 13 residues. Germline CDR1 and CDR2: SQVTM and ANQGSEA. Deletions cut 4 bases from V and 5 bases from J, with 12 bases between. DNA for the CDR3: TGCAGCGTTGCCCCCCACAGCAACAATGAGCAGTTCTTC. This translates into CSVAPHSNNEQFF.

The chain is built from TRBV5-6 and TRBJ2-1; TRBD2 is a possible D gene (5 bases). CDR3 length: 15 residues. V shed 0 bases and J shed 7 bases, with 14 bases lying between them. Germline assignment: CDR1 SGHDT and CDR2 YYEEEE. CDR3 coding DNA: TGTGCCAGCAGCTTGGGGAAATGGGAGTCTAATGAGCAGTTCTTC. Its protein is CASSLGKWESNEQFF.

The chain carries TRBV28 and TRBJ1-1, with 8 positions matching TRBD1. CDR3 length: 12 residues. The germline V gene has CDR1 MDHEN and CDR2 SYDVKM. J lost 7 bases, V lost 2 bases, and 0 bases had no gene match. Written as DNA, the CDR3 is TGTGCCAGCAGTTTAGACAGGGGTGAAGCTTTCTTT. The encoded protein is CASSLDRGEAFF. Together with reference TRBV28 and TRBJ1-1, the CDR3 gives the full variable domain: DVKVTQSSRYLVKRTGEKVFLECVQDMDHENMFWYRQDPGLGLRLIYFSYDVKMKEKGDIPEGYSVSREKKERFSLILESASTNQTSMYLCASSLDRGEAFFGQGTRLTVV.

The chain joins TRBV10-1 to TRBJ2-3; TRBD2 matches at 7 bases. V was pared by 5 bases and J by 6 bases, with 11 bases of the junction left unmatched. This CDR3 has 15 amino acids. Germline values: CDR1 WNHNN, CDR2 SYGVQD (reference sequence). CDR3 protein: CASSTSGVQGDTQYF. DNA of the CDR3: TGCGCCAGCAGTACCAGCGGGGTCCAAGGGGATACGCAGTATTTT.

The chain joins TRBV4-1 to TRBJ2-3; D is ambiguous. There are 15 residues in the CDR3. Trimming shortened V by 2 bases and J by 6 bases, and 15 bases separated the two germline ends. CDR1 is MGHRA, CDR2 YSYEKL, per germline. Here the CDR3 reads CASSQWDNPEDTQYF. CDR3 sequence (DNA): TGCGCCAGCAGCCAATGGGATAACCCTGAGGATACGCAGTATTTT.

The CDR3 spells CASSQGPYEQYF. The CDR3 region has the DNA TGTGCCAGCAGCCAAGGACCTTACGAGCAGTACTTC. The V call is TRBV7-9, the J call TRBJ2-7; D is unclear. The CDR3 spans 12 residues. CDR1 and CDR2 from the germline V gene are SEHNR and FQNEAQ (reference sequence). V shed 5 bases and J shed 4 bases, with 9 bases lying between them.

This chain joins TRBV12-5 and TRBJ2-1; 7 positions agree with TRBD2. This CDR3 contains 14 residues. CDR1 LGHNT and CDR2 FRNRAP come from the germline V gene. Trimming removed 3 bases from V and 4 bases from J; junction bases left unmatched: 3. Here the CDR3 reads CASGFTSEYNEQFF. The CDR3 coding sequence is TGTGCTAGTGGTTTCACTAGCGAGTACAATGAGCAGTTCTTC.

The DNA of the CDR3 is TGTGCCAGCAGTTTATCCCCGGGACAGGGGAACGAGCAGTACTTC. It specifies CASSLSPGQGNEQYF. The rearrangement links TRBV28 to TRBJ2-7; 10 positions match TRBD1. The germline CDR1 and CDR2 sequences are MDHEN and SYDVKM. This CDR3 has 15 residues. V shed 1 base, J shed 5 bases, and the junction held 5 bases outside the gene matches.

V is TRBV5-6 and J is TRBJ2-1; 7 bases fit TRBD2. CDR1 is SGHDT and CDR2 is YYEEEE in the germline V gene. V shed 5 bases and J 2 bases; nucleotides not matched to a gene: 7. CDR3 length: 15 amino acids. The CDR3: CASRPGLEAYNEQFF. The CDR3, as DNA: TGTGCCAGCAGACCTGGACTAGAGGCCTACAATGAGCAGTTCTTC.

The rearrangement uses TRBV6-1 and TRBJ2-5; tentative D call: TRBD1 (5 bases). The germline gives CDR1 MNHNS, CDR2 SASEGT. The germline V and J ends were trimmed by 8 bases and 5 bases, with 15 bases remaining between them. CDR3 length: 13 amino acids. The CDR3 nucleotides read TGTGCCAGCTATAGCAGGGCTGGGGAGACCCAGTACTTC. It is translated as CASYSRAGETQYF.

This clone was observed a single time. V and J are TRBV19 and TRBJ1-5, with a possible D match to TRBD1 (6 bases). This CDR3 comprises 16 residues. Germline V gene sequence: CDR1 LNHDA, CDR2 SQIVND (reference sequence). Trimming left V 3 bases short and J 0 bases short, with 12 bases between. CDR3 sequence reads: CASSMGGGPSNQPQHF. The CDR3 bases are TGTGCCAGTAGTATGGGAGGGGGTCCTAGCAATCAGCCCCAGCATTTT.

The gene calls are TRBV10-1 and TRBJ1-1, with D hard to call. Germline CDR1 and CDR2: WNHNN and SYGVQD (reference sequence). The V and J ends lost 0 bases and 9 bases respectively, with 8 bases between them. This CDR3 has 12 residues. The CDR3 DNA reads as TGCGCCAGCAGTGAGTCTGTAGGTAAAGCTTTCTTT. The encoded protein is CASSESVGKAFF.

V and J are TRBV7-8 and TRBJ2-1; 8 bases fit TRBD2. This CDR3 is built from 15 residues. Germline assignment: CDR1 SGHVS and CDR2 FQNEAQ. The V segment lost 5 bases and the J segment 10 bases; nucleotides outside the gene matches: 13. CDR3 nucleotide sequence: TGTGCCAGCAGCAAACTAGCGGAGGGGAATAAGGAGCAGTTCTTC. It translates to CASSKLAEGNKEQFF.

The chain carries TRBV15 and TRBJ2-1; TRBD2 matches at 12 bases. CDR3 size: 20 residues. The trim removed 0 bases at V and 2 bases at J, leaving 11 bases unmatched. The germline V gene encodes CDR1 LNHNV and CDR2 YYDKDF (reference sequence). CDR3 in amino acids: CATSRDPPSSGRGTYNEQFF. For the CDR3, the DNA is TGTGCCACCAGCAGAGACCCACCTTCTAGCGGGAGGGGGACCTACAATGAGCAGTTCTTC.

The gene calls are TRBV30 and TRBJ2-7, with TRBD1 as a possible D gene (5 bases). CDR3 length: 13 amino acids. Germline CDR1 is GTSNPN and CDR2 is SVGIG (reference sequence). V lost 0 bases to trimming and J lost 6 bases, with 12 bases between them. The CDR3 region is CAWSVLLGAEQYF. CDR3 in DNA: TGTGCCTGGAGTGTACTTTTAGGGGCCGAGCAGTACTTC.

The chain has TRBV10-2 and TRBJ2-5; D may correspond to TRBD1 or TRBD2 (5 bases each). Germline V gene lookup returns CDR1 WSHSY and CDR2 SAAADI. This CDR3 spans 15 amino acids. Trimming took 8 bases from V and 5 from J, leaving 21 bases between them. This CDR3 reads CASVVRARGGETQYF. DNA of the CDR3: TGCGCCAGCGTCGTCCGGGCCCGGGGCGGGGAGACCCAGTACTTC.

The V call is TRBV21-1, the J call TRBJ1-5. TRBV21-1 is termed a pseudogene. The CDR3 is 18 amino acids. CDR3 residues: CASSGSHEGGYSNQPQHF. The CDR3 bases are TGTGCCAGCAGCGGCTCTCATGAGGGGGGCTATAGCAATCAGCCCCAGCATTTT.

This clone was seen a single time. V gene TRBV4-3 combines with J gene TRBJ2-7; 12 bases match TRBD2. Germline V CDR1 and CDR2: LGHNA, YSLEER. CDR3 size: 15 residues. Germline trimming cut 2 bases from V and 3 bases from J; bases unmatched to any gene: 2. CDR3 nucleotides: TGCGCCAGCAGCCAAACGACTAGCGGGAGCTACGAGCAGTACTTC. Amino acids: CASSQTTSGSYEQYF.

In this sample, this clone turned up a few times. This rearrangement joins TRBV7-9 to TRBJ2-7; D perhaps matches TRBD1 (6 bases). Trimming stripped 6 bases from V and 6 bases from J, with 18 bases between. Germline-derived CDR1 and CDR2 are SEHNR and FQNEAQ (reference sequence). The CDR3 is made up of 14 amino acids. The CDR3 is CASRQQGPNSEQYF. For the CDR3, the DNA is TGTGCCAGCAGGCAACAGGGCCCGAACTCCGAGCAGTACTTC. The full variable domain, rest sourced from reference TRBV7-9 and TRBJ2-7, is DTGVSQNPRHKITKRGQNVTFRCDPISEHNRLYWYRQTLGQGPEFLTYFQNEAQLEKSRLLSDRFSAERPKGSFSTLEIQRTEQGDSAMYLCASRQQGPNSEQYFGPGTRLTVT.

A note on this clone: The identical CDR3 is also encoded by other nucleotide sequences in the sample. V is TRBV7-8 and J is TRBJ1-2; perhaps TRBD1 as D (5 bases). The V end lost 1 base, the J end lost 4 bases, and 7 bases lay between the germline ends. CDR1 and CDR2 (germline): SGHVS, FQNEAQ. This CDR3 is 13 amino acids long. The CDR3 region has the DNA TGTGCCAGCAGCTTAGGGGGGGTCTATGGCTACACCTTC. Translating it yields CASSLGGVYGYTF.

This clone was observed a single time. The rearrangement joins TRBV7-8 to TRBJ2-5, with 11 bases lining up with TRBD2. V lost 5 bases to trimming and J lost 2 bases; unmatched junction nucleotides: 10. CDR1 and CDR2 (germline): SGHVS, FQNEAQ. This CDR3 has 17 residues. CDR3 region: CASSGGAGLAVQETQYF. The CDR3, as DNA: TGTGCCAGCAGCGGGGGCGCGGGACTAGCGGTACAAGAGACCCAGTACTTC. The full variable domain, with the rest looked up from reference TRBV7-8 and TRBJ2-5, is GAGVSQSPRYKVAKRGQDVALRCDPISGHVSLFWYQQALGQGPEFLTYFQNEAQLDKSGLPSDRFFAERPEGSVSTLKIQRTQQEDSAVYLCASSGGAGLAVQETQYFGPGTRLLVL.

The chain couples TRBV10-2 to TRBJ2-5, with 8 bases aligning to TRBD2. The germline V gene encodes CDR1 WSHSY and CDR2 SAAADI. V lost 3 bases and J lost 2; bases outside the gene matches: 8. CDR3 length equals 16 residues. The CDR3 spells CASSESSGRGQETQYF. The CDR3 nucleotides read TGCGCCAGCAGTGAATCCAGCGGGAGAGGACAAGAGACCCAGTACTTC.

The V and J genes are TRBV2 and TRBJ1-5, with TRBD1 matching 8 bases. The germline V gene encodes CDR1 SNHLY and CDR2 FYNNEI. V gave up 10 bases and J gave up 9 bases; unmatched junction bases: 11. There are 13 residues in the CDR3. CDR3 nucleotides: TGTGCCACGAATGGACAGGGCCAGACGCCCCAGCATTTT. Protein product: CATNGQGQTPQHF.

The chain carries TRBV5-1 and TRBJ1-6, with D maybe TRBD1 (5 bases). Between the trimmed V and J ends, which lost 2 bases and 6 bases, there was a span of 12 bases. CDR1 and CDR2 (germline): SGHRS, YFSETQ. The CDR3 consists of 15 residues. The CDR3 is CASSLFGTANSPLHF. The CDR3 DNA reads TGCGCCAGCAGCTTATTCGGGACGGCTAATTCACCCCTCCACTTT.